The 25 T cell receptor beta chains below all came from one sample that was sequenced in a study of CD8+CD57+ T cells in acquired aplastic anemia. Patients who underwent sequencing had shown CD8+CD57+ cell expansion by flow cytometry. Template material for TCR beta VDJ and CDR3 profiling consisted of genomic DNA. TCRdb itself ran the reads through MiXCR, one entry per CDR3 protein. The sample lists 110,000 or so distinct CDR3 sequences, approximately 61% seen once, with 25% to 30% in the top ten. The sample taken for sequencing was sorted CD4+, CD8+, or CD8+CD57+ T cells (not recorded which) from PBMCs. The receptors derive from a human donor with aplastic anemia.

This chain links TRBV2 with TRBJ2-1, with D unclear. Trimming shortened V by 4 bases and J by 7 bases, and 14 bases separated the two germline ends. This CDR3 has 14 amino acids. The germline V gene encodes CDR1 SNHLY and CDR2 FYNNEI. CDR3 in amino acids: CASSGEVGTNEQFF. The CDR3 DNA reads TGTGCCAGCAGTGGTGAGGTCGGTACAAATGAGCAGTTCTTC.

V usage is TRBV7-9 and J usage is TRBJ1-1; perhaps TRBD1 as D (6 bases). This CDR3 has 13 residues. V shed 7 bases and J shed 7 bases, with 16 bases lying between them. The V gene's germline CDR1 is SEHNR and CDR2 FQNEAQ (reference sequence). CDR3 sequence reads: CASTPGGASEAFF. The CDR3 region has the DNA TGTGCCAGCACCCCCGGGGGGGCGAGTGAAGCTTTCTTT.

The table lists this clonotype with a few counts. A read error may be the cause here, since a much bigger clone is one base away. This sequence joins TRBV5-1 and TRBJ1-1; possibly TRBD1 for D (5 bases). This CDR3 has 15 amino acids. From germline, CDR1 is SGHRS and CDR2 YFSETQ. Between the trimmed V and J ends, which lost 3 bases and 0 bases, there was a span of 12 bases. CDR3 residues: CASSSPVDMNTEAFF. CDR3 sequence (DNA): TGCGCCAGCAGCTCCCCGGTGGACATGAACACTGAAGCTTTCTTT.

The CDR3 sequence is CASSYDSSYEQYF. In DNA, the CDR3 is TGTGCCAGCAGTTACGACAGTTCCTACGAGCAGTACTTC. The gene calls are TRBV6-5 and TRBJ2-7, with a possible D match to TRBD1 (5 bases). Germline V CDR1 and CDR2: MNHEY, SVGAGI. Trimming took 2 bases from V and 1 from J, leaving 6 bases between them. There are 13 residues in the CDR3.

The gene calls are TRBV29-1 and TRBJ2-3, with D hard to call. CDR1 and CDR2 (germline): SQVTM, ANQGSEA. The CDR3 contains 13 residues. The ends were cut back, 6 bases at V and 5 bases at J, with 15 bases in the middle. CDR3 in amino acids: CSVQLGLIDTQYF. The CDR3 coding sequence is TGCAGCGTACAGTTGGGGTTGATAGATACGCAGTATTTT.

The chain is built from TRBV7-8 and TRBJ1-2; perhaps TRBD1 as D (5 bases). This CDR3 comprises 16 residues. Trimming took 5 bases from V and 1 from J, leaving 17 bases between them. Germline lookup yields CDR1 SGHVS and CDR2 FQNEAQ. CDR3 coding DNA: TGTGCCAGCAGCCTTGGACCCCTTGGGGGTAACTATGGCTACACCTTC. Amino acid sequence: CASSLGPLGGNYGYTF.

This clonotype came up many times. The rearrangement uses TRBV9 and TRBJ2-1, with 15 positions matching TRBD2. The V and J ends lost 3 bases and 8 bases, in that order; junction bases with no gene match: 3. Germline V lookup: CDR1 SGDLS, CDR2 YYNGEE. This CDR3 is 15 amino acids long. Here the CDR3 reads CASSERTSGRDEQFF. CDR3 sequence (DNA): TGTGCCAGCAGCGAACGGACTAGCGGGAGGGATGAGCAGTTCTTC.

This clonotype was counted at least ten times. This chain joins TRBV6-5 and TRBJ2-7; D gene unclear. This CDR3 is 14 amino acids long. The V gene lost 0 bases and the J gene lost 0 bases, with 6 bases spanning the gap. The V gene's germline CDR1 is MNHEY and CDR2 SVGAGI. CDR3 in DNA: TGTGCCAGCAGTTACTCGCGGACCTCCTACGAGCAGTACTTC. Protein product: CASSYSRTSYEQYF.

This clonotype was counted only a few times. This sequence joins TRBV11-1 and TRBJ1-5, with 10 positions matching TRBD1. Germline CDR1 SGHAT, CDR2 FQDESV (reference sequence). CDR3 size: 17 residues. V shed 0 bases, J shed 6 bases, and the junction held 8 bases outside the gene matches. This CDR3 reads CASSLALGGTGVQPQHF. CDR3 sequence (DNA): TGTGCCAGCAGCTTAGCTTTGGGGGGGACAGGGGTTCAGCCCCAGCATTTT.

This chain links TRBV5-1 with TRBJ2-3; tentative D call: TRBD2 (5 bases). CDR1 and CDR2 from the germline V gene are SGHRS and YFSETQ. The CDR3 is 16 residues long. Trimming removed 4 bases from V and 0 bases from J, with 15 bases in between. CDR3 region: CASSRRSGPSTDTQYF. In DNA, the CDR3 is TGCGCCAGCAGCAGACGGAGCGGTCCTAGCACAGATACGCAGTATTTT.

This clonotype was seen a few times. V is TRBV20-1 and J is TRBJ1-4, with 7 bases matching TRBD1. Trimming at V came to 6 bases and at J to 4 bases, leaving 5 bases not matched to a gene. Germline CDR1 DFQATT, CDR2 SNEGSKA (reference sequence). CDR3 size: 13 residues. The CDR3 DNA sequence: TGCAGTGCGCGGGGACAGAATAATGAAAAACTGTTTTTT. This encodes CSARGQNNEKLFF.

The chain has TRBV9 and TRBJ1-5, with no clear D. From germline, CDR1 is SGDLS and CDR2 YYNGEE. The CDR3 is made up of 13 amino acids. Between the trimmed V and J ends, which lost 0 bases and 9 bases, there was a span of 10 bases. The CDR3 loop reads CASSVGVIGPQHF. DNA of the CDR3: TGTGCCAGCAGCGTAGGGGTAATAGGGCCCCAGCATTTT. The full variable domain, in which reference TRBV9 and TRBJ1-5 provide the parts outside the CDR3, is DSGVTQTPKHLITATGQRVTLRCSPRSGDLSVYWYQQSLDQGLQFLIQYYNGEERAKGNILERFSAQQFPDLHSELNLSSLELGDSALYFCASSVGVIGPQHFGDGTRLSIL.

The chain couples TRBV6-2 or TRBV6-3 to TRBJ2-7; maybe TRBD1 (6 bases). V lost 3 bases to trimming and J lost 1 base, with 10 bases between them. The CDR3 sequence is 14 residues long. Germline-derived CDR1 and CDR2 are MNHEY and SVGEGT. The chain's CDR3 is CASSYRGQSYEQYF. The CDR3 coding sequence is TGTGCCAGCAGTTATAGAGGACAGTCCTACGAGCAGTACTTC.

This clonotype was recorded a few times. V and J are TRBV18 and TRBJ1-1; no firm D call. Per the germline V gene, CDR1 is KGHSH and CDR2 is LQKENI. V was clipped by 3 bases and J by 13 bases, with 27 bases between them. The CDR3 extends over 16 amino acids. The CDR3 region has the DNA TGTGCCAGCTCACCTTCTACGGGTGGGGTCCCTTTAGCAGATTTCTTT. This sequence encodes CASSPSTGGVPLADFF.

On this clonotype itself: One junction end disagrees with the germline gene, perhaps due to a read error. The chain carries TRBV29-1 and TRBJ1-4; 9 nucleotides align to TRBD1. Germline CDR1 and CDR2: SQVTM and ANQGSEA. This CDR3 has 12 amino acids. In DNA, the CDR3 is TGCAGCGTTGGGGTATCCCGGGACAGGGTAGTATTT. Residues: CSVGVSRDRVVF.

Of note for this clonotype: An end of the junction differs from the germline gene, which may be a read error. The chain uses TRBV20-1 and TRBJ2-7, with TRBD2 matching over 13 bases. This CDR3 comprises 15 residues. Germline-derived CDR1 and CDR2 are DFQATT and SNEGSKA (reference sequence). The CDR3 bases are TGCGGTGCTAGTCGGGGGACTAGCGGGGTTTACGAGCAGTACTTC. Amino acids: CGASRGTSGVYEQYF.

The chain combines TRBV7-3 with TRBJ2-5; possible D gene TRBD2, 5 bases. Trimming removed 5 bases at V and 5 bases at J, with 12 bases between. CDR3 length: 13 residues. Germline lookup yields CDR1 SGHTA and CDR2 FQGTGA. The CDR3 bases are TGTGCCAGCAGCCGTTCCACGGGGGAGACCCAGTACTTC. This codes for CASSRSTGETQYF.

The sample holds a few counts of this clonotype. The chain couples TRBV25-1 to TRBJ1-1, with D possibly being TRBD1 (6 bases). Trimming left V 6 bases short and J 2 bases short, with 16 bases between. The CDR3 runs to 15 residues. From germline, CDR1 is MGHDK and CDR2 SYGVNS. The CDR3 sequence: CASSAPDRTNTEAFF. Written as DNA, the CDR3 is TGTGCCAGCAGCGCTCCCGACAGGACTAACACTGAAGCTTTCTTT.

In this sample, this clonotype turned up many times. This chain's CDR3 is CASSFYEGPGYEQYF. The CDR3 DNA reads TGTGCCAGCAGCTTTTACGAGGGTCCCGGCTACGAGCAGTACTTC. The chain uses TRBV7-9 and TRBJ2-7, with D possibly TRBD2 on 5 matching bases. The germline gives CDR1 SEHNR, CDR2 FQNEAQ (reference sequence). CDR3 length: 15 residues. The ends were cut back, 3 bases at V and 3 bases at J, with 15 bases in the middle.

This clonotype has a count of ten or more. CDR3 sequence reads: CASSQGVGAPYEQYF. The CDR3 DNA sequence: TGCGCCAGCAGCCAAGGAGTCGGGGCTCCCTACGAGCAGTACTTC. The chain joins TRBV4-1 to TRBJ2-7; D may correspond to TRBD1 or TRBD2 (5 bases each). The CDR3 has 15 residues. V was pared by 1 base and J by 2 bases, with 12 bases between. Germline V CDR1 and CDR2: MGHRA, YSYEKL.

J is TRBJ2-1 and V is TRBV5-1; D gene uncertain. The CDR3 contains 15 residues. Germline V lookup: CDR1 SGHRS, CDR2 YFSETQ. Trimming left V 0 bases short and J 2 bases short, with 9 bases between. CDR3 region: CASSLAEGPYNEQFF. The DNA of the CDR3 is TGCGCCAGCAGCTTGGCCGAAGGTCCCTACAATGAGCAGTTCTTC.

J is TRBJ2-2 and V is TRBV28, with D uncertain. This CDR3 spans 12 amino acids. The germline V and J ends were trimmed by 1 base and 3 bases, with 0 bases remaining between them. Germline V CDR1 and CDR2: MDHEN, SYDVKM. CDR3 nucleotides: TGTGCCAGCAGTTTATACACCGGGGAGCTGTTTTTT. Its translation is CASSLYTGELFF. The entire variable domain, with the rest obtained from reference TRBV28 and TRBJ2-2, is as follows: DVKVTQSSRYLVKRTGEKVFLECVQDMDHENMFWYRQDPGLGLRLIYFSYDVKMKEKGDIPEGYSVSREKKERFSLILESASTNQTSMYLCASSLYTGELFFGEGSRLTVL.

The chain couples TRBV2 to TRBJ1-2; D gene uncertain. Per germline, CDR1 SNHLY and CDR2 FYNNEI. The ends were cut back, 7 bases at V and 3 bases at J, with 18 bases in the middle. The CDR3 loop spans 15 amino acids. The chain's CDR3 is CASKGGRGRDYGYTF. CDR3 DNA sequence: TGTGCCAGCAAGGGTGGACGGGGAAGAGACTATGGCTACACCTTC.

This CDR3 is CASSEGLDRHQETQYF. CDR3 DNA sequence: TGTGCCAGCAGTGAAGGATTGGACAGGCATCAAGAGACCCAGTACTTC. The chain couples TRBV28 to TRBJ2-5, with 7 bases fitting TRBD1. V shed 5 bases and J 2 bases; nucleotides not matched to a gene: 11. The CDR3 covers 16 residues. The germline V gene encodes CDR1 MDHEN and CDR2 SYDVKM.

The chain uses TRBV10-1 and TRBJ2-7; 7 nucleotides agree with TRBD1. Germline V gives CDR1 WNHNN, CDR2 SYGVQD (reference sequence). The length of the CDR3 is 14 residues. Trimming removed 5 bases from V and 5 bases from J; junction bases left unmatched: 9. CDR3 coding DNA: TGCGCCAGCAGTCTAGGCAGGGGGTCCAACGAGCAGTACTTC. This translates into CASSLGRGSNEQYF.